This T cell receptor (beta chain) was recorded in a study of blood T cell repertoires in COVID-19. Study details: Samples taken during acute and convalescent COVID-19 were collected in the United States, Italy and Spain. From T cells, B-cell-depleted T cells, or PBMCs came the material, which was cDNA or gDNA.

From germline, CDR1 is LNHNV and CDR2 YYDKDF (reference sequence). J was trimmed by 10 bases and V by 4 bases; bases with no gene match: 13. CDR3 length: 16 residues. Original processing notes: Amplification with reference gene primers provided the estimates of nucleated cell counts. TCRdb's table, derived via immunoSEQ multiplex PCR, lists solely in-frame clones and lacks some. That table supplies the V and J calls and clone size; D and trimming were determined from the DNA. The sample has some 330,000 clones, 88% seen once. This rearrangement joins TRBV15 to TRBJ1-6; TRBD1 agrees at 7 bases. The sample consisted of peripheral blood. The TCR originated in a woman in her fifties or sixties with active or convalescent COVID-19. As DNA, the CDR3 is TGTGCCACCAGCACAGGGACCCGGGACAGAGGATCACCCCTCCACTTT. Protein: CATSTGTRDRGSPLHF.